This T cell receptor beta chain was captured in a study of PD-1 blockade in classical Hodgkin lymphoma (TCRdb year 2020). Context from the whole study: Nivolumab dosing was 3 mg/kg intravenously every 2 weeks, continuing until either disease progression or unacceptable toxicity. A peripheral blood immune signature of response to PD-1 blockade in classical Hodgkin lymphoma was defined using TCR beta sequencing and CyTOF. Overall results and qualifications from the work: CD4+ but not CD8+ TCR diversity rose significantly by C4D1 (p=0.0027 vs p=0.16), most apparent in complete responders (p=0.02). The study was limited to a single clinical trial cohort, and causes of repertoire differences, possibly disease activity or prior therapy, remained undefined. Diversity was lower in patients who began nivolumab less than 1 year after ASCT, so these patients were left out of later analyses to avoid confounding by immune reconstitution. Newly diagnosed patients were reported to have lower baseline TCR diversity than healthy donors, and relapsed/refractory patients were reported to have lower baseline TCR diversity still. Among trial patients, those achieving complete response had baseline diversity similar to that of newly diagnosed patients, while diversity was significantly lower in partial responders and progressors.

What the time point label conveys for this sample: cycle 4 day 1 (C4D1), after more than five weeks of nivolumab. Every trial patient had relapsed after autologous stem cell transplantation, and cohorts A, B and C differed in prior brentuximab vedotin exposure. The trial cohort was composed of under 70 patients with relapsed/refractory classical Hodgkin lymphoma, for whom complete response, partial response or progressive disease was recorded as best overall response. Single-agent nivolumab was administered to trial patients in the multi-cohort phase II CheckMate 205 trial. An independent review committee assessed best overall response by applying the 2007 International Working Group response criteria. Trial PBMCs were obtained immediately prior to nivolumab initiation (C1D1) and on therapy at cycle 2 day 1 and cycle 4 day 1. After peripheral blood was drawn into 8 mL Vacutainer Cell Preparation Tubes, PBMCs were isolated by centrifugation and then cryopreserved.

The Qiagen DNeasy kit was used to extract genomic DNA from unsorted PBMCs and from the negatively selected CD4+ and CD8+ fractions. TCR beta CDR3 regions were amplified by immunoSEQ multiplex PCR using primers annealing to V and J segments. A synthetic immune receptor repertoire was used to minimize amplification bias, and any residual bias was removed computationally once sequencing was done. Concerning the study's data processing: Repertoire diversity was quantified as the Shannon entropy index using custom Python scripts. Unsorted, CD4+ and CD8+ repertoires were analyzed separately, except in combined analyses where CD4+ and CD8+ sequences were merged in silico. A clone was considered expanded if an increase in frequency of at least 2-fold after treatment relative to C1D1 was found, and a pseudocount of 0.5 was applied to clones undetected at baseline. Singleton clones were defined as clones with 0 or 1 copy at C1D1, and non-singleton clones were defined as clones with 2 or more copies. Clones expanded in unsorted samples were labelled as CD4+, CD8+ or unknown by matching protein sequences in sorted samples from the same patient. Wilcoxon tests were applied to paired samples to test diversity changes from C1D1 to C4D1. The immuneACCESS repertoire file appears here via TCRdb, limited to in-frame rearrangements. These files lack a portion of the clones; in checked studies, under half of the deficit traces to unresolved V genes, and the cause of the others is not known. D and trimming were read from the DNA, whereas the V and J calls and clone size are those reported in that table. This sample gives fewer than 100,000 clones in total; approximately 94% of them show up just once. The ten top clones hold roughly 1.9% of the sample.

Comments on this clone: No cognate antigen has been identified for it. Base qualities are missing; no much larger clone stands one base away.

The junction carries 19 bases between V and J, which are trimmed by 8 bases and 4 bases respectively. Measured from the cysteine to the phenylalanine, the CDR3 is 16 residues long. Left in the record is the CDR3 DNA by itself, 48 bases read in frame from the first base. According to the germline V gene, CDR1 reads SGHRS and CDR2 reads YFSETQ. The sequenced sample was peripheral blood mononuclear cells (PBMCs), obtained before the fourth cycle of nivolumab. The source of this sequence is a human donor with classical Hodgkin lymphoma. Recombination linked TRBV5-1 to TRBJ2-6; the D gene could be TRBD1 or TRBD2, each one agreeing over 5 bases. The nucleotide sequence reads TGCGCCAGTAAACCGACGAGGGACCCCGGGGCCAACGTCCTGACTTTC. Translated, this gives CASKPTRDPGANVLTF.